These 5 T cell receptor beta chains originate from one sample sequenced in a study of cytomegalovirus exposure and HLA in healthy donors. 13 Jbeta primers and 60 Vbeta primers were used for the PCR. Repertoires were generated with immunoSEQ multiplex PCR, while TCRdb's copy carries only in-frame clones and drops some. The table has some 87,000 clones, 55% to 75% seen once. Source material: PBMCs. Receptors originate from a woman between 50 and 59 years old in good health and CMV-seropositive.

This clone was detected only a few times. The rearrangement uses TRBV28 and TRBJ2-7, with D uncertain. This CDR3 spans 16 amino acids. Germline values: CDR1 MDHEN, CDR2 SYDVKM. Trimming shortened V by 5 bases and J by 1 base, and 18 bases separated the two germline ends. CDR3 in amino acids: CASSIPAGALSYEQYF. The CDR3 bases are TGTGCCAGCAGTATTCCAGCCGGAGCCCTTTCCTACGAGCAGTACTTC.

The CDR3 DNA reads TGTGCCAGTAGTATAGGGGGACCGGGACAGCTCTATGGCTACACCTTC. As protein: CASSIGGPGQLYGYTF. The genes are TRBV19 and TRBJ1-2; 7 bases align to TRBD1. The CDR3 has 16 residues. Germline CDR1 reads LNHDA; CDR2 reads SQIVND (reference sequence). V was pared by 1 base and J by 4 bases, with 9 bases of the junction left unmatched.

This clone has just a few counts. The rearrangement links TRBV7-6 to TRBJ1-5, with D unresolved. From germline, CDR1 is SGHVS and CDR2 FNYEAQ. CDR3 size: 16 residues. The ends were cut back, 5 bases at V and 8 bases at J, with 22 bases in the middle. CDR3 in DNA: TGTGCCAGCAGCCCAGGAGGCCCGCATTCCTGGGAGCCCCAGCATTTT. Amino acid sequence: CASSPGGPHSWEPQHF.

The chain employs TRBV4-1 and TRBJ2-7; a weak D match, TRBD2 (5 bases). CDR3 length equals 16 residues. Trimming cost V 3 bases and J 0 bases, with 15 bases left between them. Germline lookup yields CDR1 MGHRA and CDR2 YSYEKL. As DNA, the CDR3 is TGCGCCAGCAGCCAGAGGTGGCCGGGGAGCTCCTACGAGCAGTACTTC. Its protein is CASSQRWPGSSYEQYF.

The V gene is TRBV7-3, the J gene TRBJ2-1; a possible D gene is TRBD1 (7 bases). Germline CDR1 SGHTA, CDR2 FQGTGA. CDR3 size: 16 residues. Trimming cost V 4 bases and J 3 bases, with 16 bases left between them. The CDR3 loop reads CASSSQGGGDYNEQFF. The DNA of the CDR3 is TGTGCCAGCAGCTCGCAGGGGGGCGGAGACTACAATGAGCAGTTCTTC.